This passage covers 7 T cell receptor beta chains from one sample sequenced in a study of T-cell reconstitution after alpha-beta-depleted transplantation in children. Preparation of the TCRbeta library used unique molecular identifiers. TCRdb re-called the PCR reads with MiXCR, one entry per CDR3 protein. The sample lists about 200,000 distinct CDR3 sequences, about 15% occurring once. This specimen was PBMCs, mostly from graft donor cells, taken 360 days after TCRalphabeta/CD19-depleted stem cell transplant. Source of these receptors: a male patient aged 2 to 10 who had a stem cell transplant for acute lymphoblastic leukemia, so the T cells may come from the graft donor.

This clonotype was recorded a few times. The CDR3 coding sequence is TGTGCCAGCAATGGGGGGCCAGGGCAACAGTTCTTC. Residues: CASNGGPGQQFF. J is TRBJ2-1 and V is TRBV11-2; D possibly matches TRBD1 or TRBD2 (6 bases each). Germline values: CDR1 SGHAT, CDR2 FQNNGV. V was pared by 7 bases and J by 13 bases, with 17 bases between. This CDR3 has 12 residues.

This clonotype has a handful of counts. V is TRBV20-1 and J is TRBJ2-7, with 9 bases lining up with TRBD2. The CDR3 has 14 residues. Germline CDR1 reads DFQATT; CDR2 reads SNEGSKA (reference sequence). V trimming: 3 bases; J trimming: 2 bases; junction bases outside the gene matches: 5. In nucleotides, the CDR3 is TGCAGTGCTAGGGCTATAGCGGGAGCCTACGAGCAGTACTTC. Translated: CSARAIAGAYEQYF.

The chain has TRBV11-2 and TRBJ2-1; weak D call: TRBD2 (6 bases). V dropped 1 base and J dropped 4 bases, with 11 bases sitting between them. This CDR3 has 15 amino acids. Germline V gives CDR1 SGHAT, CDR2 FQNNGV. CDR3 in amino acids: CASSLGGSGYNEQFF. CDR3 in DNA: TGTGCCAGCAGCTTAGGAGGTAGCGGATACAATGAGCAGTTCTTC.

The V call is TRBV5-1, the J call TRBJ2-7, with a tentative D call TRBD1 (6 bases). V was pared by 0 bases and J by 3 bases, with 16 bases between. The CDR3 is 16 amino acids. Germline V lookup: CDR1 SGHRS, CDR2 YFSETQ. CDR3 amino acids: CASSLEAGTQSYEQYF. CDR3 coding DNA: TGCGCCAGCAGCTTGGAGGCCGGGACACAAAGCTACGAGCAGTACTTC.

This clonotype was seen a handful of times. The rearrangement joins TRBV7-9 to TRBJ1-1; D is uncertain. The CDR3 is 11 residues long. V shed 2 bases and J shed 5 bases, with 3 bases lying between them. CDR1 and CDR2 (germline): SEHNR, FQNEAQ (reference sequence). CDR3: CASSLYTEAFF. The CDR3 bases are TGTGCCAGCAGCTTATATACTGAAGCTTTCTTT.

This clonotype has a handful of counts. The DNA of the CDR3 is TGCAGTGCTGTTCGTGGGGAGACGAACACCGGGGAGCTGTTTTTT. It is translated as CSAVRGETNTGELFF. The chain has TRBV20-1 and TRBJ2-2, with TRBD2 as a possible D gene (5 bases). The CDR3 consists of 15 residues. Germline V gene sequence: CDR1 DFQATT, CDR2 SNEGSKA (reference sequence). V lost 5 bases, J lost 0 bases, and 13 bases lay in between.

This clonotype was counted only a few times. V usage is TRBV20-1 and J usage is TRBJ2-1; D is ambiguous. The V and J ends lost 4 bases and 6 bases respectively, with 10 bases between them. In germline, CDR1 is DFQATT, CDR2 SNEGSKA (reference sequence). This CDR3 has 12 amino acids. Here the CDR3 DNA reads TGCAGTGCTAAACCTCATCCCAATGAGCAGTTCTTC. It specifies CSAKPHPNEQFF.